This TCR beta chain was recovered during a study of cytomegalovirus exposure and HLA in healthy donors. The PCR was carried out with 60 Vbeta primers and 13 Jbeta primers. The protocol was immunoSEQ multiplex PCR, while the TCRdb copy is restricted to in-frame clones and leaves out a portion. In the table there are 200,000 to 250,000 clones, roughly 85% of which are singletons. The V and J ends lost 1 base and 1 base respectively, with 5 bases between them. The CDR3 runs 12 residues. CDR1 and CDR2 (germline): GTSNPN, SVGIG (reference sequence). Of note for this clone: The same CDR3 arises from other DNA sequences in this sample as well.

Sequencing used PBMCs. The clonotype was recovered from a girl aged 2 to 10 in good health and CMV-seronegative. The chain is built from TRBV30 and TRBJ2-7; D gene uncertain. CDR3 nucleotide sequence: TGTGCCTGGAGTGCCACTTCCTACGAGCAGTACTTC. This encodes CAWSATSYEQYF.